The 28 T cell receptor beta chains presented below share a single source sample, sequenced in a study of OX40 agonist ivuxolimab in advanced cancers. Library preparation was by the immunoSEQ multiplex PCR assay. Sourced from immuneACCESS, this table was stored by TCRdb with only in-frame sequences that have V and J called. A share of the clones is absent; for the studies checked, an unresolved V gene accounts for under half, and the remainder has no known explanation. This sample comprises under 45,000 clones, about 81% of them detected only once. The ten top clones hold around 2.5% of the sample. The sample was CD4+ or CD8+ T cells sorted from blood, taken in a trial of the OX40 agonist ivuxolimab. Receptor source: an adult with an advanced solid tumor such as melanoma, head and neck, liver or kidney cancer.

The chain has TRBV10-2 and TRBJ1-6; 10 bases fit TRBD1. The CDR3 length is 13 residues. Germline V gives CDR1 WSHSY, CDR2 SAAADI. Trimming at V came to 6 bases and at J to 10 bases, leaving 3 bases not matched to a gene. The CDR3 sequence is CASRGQGKSPLHF. CDR3 DNA: TGCGCCAGCAGGGGACAGGGGAAATCACCCCTCCACTTT.

CDR3 sequence (DNA): TGTGCCAGCAGCTTAAGCGGCGACAGCTCCTACGAGCAGTACTTC. It is translated as CASSLSGDSSYEQYF. This chain links TRBV7-3 with TRBJ2-7; D may be TRBD1 (5 bases). CDR3 length: 15 residues. Per the germline V gene, CDR1 is SGHTA and CDR2 is FQGTGA. V lost 1 base to trimming and J lost 0 bases, with 10 bases between them.

This chain uses TRBV29-1 with TRBJ2-2, with a weak D call TRBD2 (6 bases). Between the trimmed V and J ends, which lost 5 bases and 4 bases, there was a span of 11 bases. Germline values: CDR1 SQVTM, CDR2 ANQGSEA. This CDR3 contains 13 residues. The CDR3, as DNA: TGCAGCGTTCGACTAGGAGCCACCGGGGAGCTGTTTTTT. Translation gives CSVRLGATGELFF.

The gene calls are TRBV29-1 and TRBJ2-1; D is unclear. This CDR3 contains 16 residues. CDR1 is SQVTM and CDR2 is ANQGSEA in the germline V gene. Trimming pared 0 bases from V and 3 bases from J, leaving 15 bases between. Here the CDR3 DNA reads TGCAGCGTTGAAGATCTGGAGTATATTGGCTACAATGAGCAGTTCTTC. Amino acid sequence: CSVEDLEYIGYNEQFF.

The chain employs TRBV7-9 and TRBJ2-2; the D is unclear. The V end lost 4 bases, the J end lost 0 bases, and 9 bases lay between the germline ends. From germline, CDR1 is SEHNR and CDR2 FQNEAQ (reference sequence). The CDR3 contains 15 residues. CDR3 DNA: TGTGCCAGCAGCTCTTCCCCAACGAACACCGGGGAGCTGTTTTTT. Translated: CASSSSPTNTGELFF.

The chain links TRBV6-1 to TRBJ1-1, with 9 nucleotides matching TRBD1. The CDR3 has 14 amino acids. Germline trimming cut 3 bases from V and 5 bases from J; bases unmatched to any gene: 4. CDR1 and CDR2 (germline): MNHNS, SASEGT. The CDR3 DNA reads as TGTGCCAGCAGTGACCAACAGGGGGCGACTGAAGCTTTCTTT. It codes for CASSDQQGATEAFF.

The V and J genes are TRBV30 and TRBJ2-3; D remains ambiguous. V lost 3 bases and J 4 bases, leaving 11 bases between the germline ends. The CDR3 loop spans 13 amino acids. The V gene's germline CDR1 is GTSNPN and CDR2 SVGIG (reference sequence). The CDR3 loop is CAWSAKAADTQYF. In nucleotides, the CDR3 is TGTGCCTGGAGCGCCAAGGCGGCAGATACGCAGTATTTT.

This clone has a single count. The genes are TRBV29-1 and TRBJ2-6; tentative D call: TRBD2 (6 bases). Looked up from germline, CDR1 is SQVTM and CDR2 is ANQGSEA. The CDR3 is 14 residues long. The germline V and J ends were trimmed by 7 bases and 0 bases, with 10 bases remaining between them. The CDR3 DNA follows: TGCAGCGAACCGGGAGACTCTGGGGCCAACGTCCTGACTTTC. As protein: CSEPGDSGANVLTF.

The chain carries TRBV7-3 and TRBJ2-1, with TRBD2 matching 12 bases. The CDR3 extends over 13 amino acids. The germline V gene has CDR1 SGHTA and CDR2 FQGTGA. V shed 5 bases and J 13 bases; nucleotides not matched to a gene: 6. CDR3 coding DNA: TGTGCCAGCAGCCCCCAGACTAGCGGGAGCCAGTTCTTC. Amino acid sequence: CASSPQTSGSQFF.

This clone showed up just a few times. This chain uses TRBV18 with TRBJ2-7; the D is unclear. Germline CDR1 is KGHSH and CDR2 is LQKENI. The germline V and J ends were trimmed by 3 bases and 4 bases, with 10 bases remaining between them. This CDR3 region has 13 residues. The CDR3 DNA is TGTGCCAGCTCACCGCGCCTGGGGTACGAGCAGTACGTC. Residues: CASSPRLGYEQYV.

V and J are TRBV19 and TRBJ1-4; 8 positions match TRBD1. The CDR3 spans 17 residues. The germline CDR1 and CDR2 sequences are LNHDA and SQIVND (reference sequence). V lost 3 bases and J lost 8; bases outside the gene matches: 14. The CDR3 region has the DNA TGTGCCAGTAGTATCCGAAGAGGACAGGGATATGGAGAAAAACTGTTTTTT. Protein sequence: CASSIRRGQGYGEKLFF.

Only one count was recorded for this clone. The J gene is TRBJ1-3, the V gene TRBV7-2; D unclear. This CDR3 contains 13 residues. V was shortened by 3 bases and J by 0 bases, with 3 bases between the two germline ends. CDR1 and CDR2 from the germline V gene are SGHTA and FQGNSA. The DNA for the CDR3 is TGTGCCAGCAGCTTTACCTCTGGAAACACCATATATTTT. Translated: CASSFTSGNTIYF.

The rearrangement joins TRBV4-1 to TRBJ1-2; weak D call: TRBD1 (6 bases). Germline CDR1 reads MGHRA; CDR2 reads YSYEKL. V was clipped by 4 bases and J by 2 bases, with 17 bases between them. The CDR3 is 16 amino acids. CDR3 nucleotides: TGCGCCAGCAGCCGAGAACCCGGACAGCAGAACTATGGCTACACCTTC. This encodes CASSREPGQQNYGYTF.

CDR3 amino acids: CASSEGGVQETQYF. The DNA for the CDR3 is TGTGCCAGCAGTGAAGGCGGAGTGCAAGAGACCCAGTACTTC. The V and J genes are TRBV2 and TRBJ2-5, with D hard to call. Per germline, CDR1 SNHLY and CDR2 FYNNEI. The CDR3 has 14 residues. V was trimmed by 1 base and J by 2 bases, leaving 8 bases between them.

The V and J genes are TRBV7-9 and TRBJ1-4; no clear D gene. In germline, CDR1 is SEHNR, CDR2 FQNEAQ (reference sequence). Trimming took 0 bases from V and 7 from J, leaving 9 bases between them. There are 14 residues in the CDR3. CDR3 protein: CASSLAREVEKLFF. CDR3 nucleotide sequence: TGTGCCAGCAGCTTAGCGCGGGAAGTTGAAAAACTGTTTTTT.

This clone has a handful of counts. This chain connects TRBV9 to TRBJ2-1, with unresolved D. The CDR3 runs to 15 residues. V lost 3 bases and J lost 0, with 10 bases in between. CDR1 and CDR2 from the germline V gene are SGDLS and YYNGEE. The CDR3 reads CASSEQISSYNEQFF. The CDR3 DNA is TGTGCCAGCAGCGAACAGATTAGCTCCTACAATGAGCAGTTCTTC.

The CDR3 is CASSQDQTVNYGYTF. The CDR3 bases are TGCGCCAGCAGCCAAGACCAGACAGTCAACTATGGCTACACCTTC. The V gene is TRBV4-3, the J gene TRBJ1-2; weak D call: TRBD1 (5 bases). This CDR3 comprises 15 residues. The germline V gene has CDR1 LGHNA and CDR2 YSLEER. V was shortened by 0 bases and J by 2 bases, with 10 bases between the two germline ends.

The J gene is TRBJ1-3, the V gene TRBV10-2; D not resolved. The V end lost 4 bases, the J end lost 3 bases, and 10 bases lay between the germline ends. The germline CDR1 and CDR2 sequences are WSHSY and SAAADI. The CDR3 has 14 amino acids. The CDR3 DNA sequence: TGCGCCAGCAGTGGTTCAGGACTTGGAAACACCATATATTTT. It translates to CASSGSGLGNTIYF.

V and J are TRBV7-8 and TRBJ2-5; D uncertain. Germline CDR1 and CDR2: SGHVS and FQNEAQ. The CDR3 runs 12 residues. Trimming took 2 bases from V and 5 from J, leaving 6 bases between them. The CDR3 sequence: CASSLMVETQYF. The DNA of the CDR3 is TGTGCCAGCAGCTTAATGGTGGAGACCCAGTACTTC.

V and J are TRBV7-6 and TRBJ2-1; 7 positions match TRBD1. V trimming: 6 bases; J trimming: 7 bases; junction bases outside the gene matches: 6. Germline values: CDR1 SGHVS, CDR2 FNYEAQ. This CDR3 contains 13 residues. In DNA form, the CDR3 reads TGTGCCAGCAGTACCGACAGGGAAAATGAGCAGTTCTTC. The encoded protein is CASSTDRENEQFF.

The chain carries TRBV19 and TRBJ1-1; no clear D. The CDR3 consists of 15 residues. V lost 3 bases and J 0 bases, leaving 11 bases between the germline ends. CDR1 LNHDA and CDR2 SQIVND come from the germline V gene (reference sequence). The CDR3 nucleotides are TGTGCCAGTAGTATGATTGAAGGCATGAACACTGAAGCTTTCTTT. Translating gives CASSMIEGMNTEAFF.

The chain couples TRBV5-4 to TRBJ2-1; 7 nucleotides align to TRBD2. The CDR3 is 14 amino acids. V lost 4 bases to trimming and J lost 8 bases; unmatched junction nucleotides: 9. The V gene's germline CDR1 is SGHNT and CDR2 YYREEE (reference sequence). The CDR3 spells CASSADYAGDEQFF. CDR3 nucleotide sequence: TGTGCCAGCAGCGCGGACTATGCGGGGGATGAGCAGTTCTTC.

The chain joins TRBV5-1 to TRBJ2-6; D gene ambiguous. The length of the CDR3 is 15 residues. Germline assignment: CDR1 SGHRS and CDR2 YFSETQ. Trimming removed 3 bases at V and 2 bases at J, with 9 bases between. The CDR3 coding sequence is TGCGCCAGCAGCTCGTTGCTCACTGGGGCCAACGTCCTGACTTTC. Translated, it gives CASSSLLTGANVLTF.

This clone came up once. The chain employs TRBV4-1 and TRBJ2-5, with TRBD2 matching 10 bases. Judging by the DNA end, TRBJ2-7 fits better; the J call may be wrong. The CDR3 has 15 amino acids. Germline-derived CDR1 and CDR2 are MGHRA and YSYEKL. Here the CDR3 reads CASSQGGGLADEQYF. The DNA for the CDR3 is TGCGCCAGCAGCCAAGGGGGAGGACTAGCGGACGAGCAGTACTTC.

This chain joins TRBV5-1 and TRBJ2-7; 7 positions agree with TRBD1. The CDR3 length is 14 residues. Germline CDR1 reads SGHRS; CDR2 reads YFSETQ. V gave up 1 base and J gave up 5 bases; unmatched junction bases: 6. The CDR3: CASSLWQGVNEQYF. CDR3 DNA sequence: TGCGCCAGCAGCTTGTGGCAGGGGGTAAACGAGCAGTACTTC.

This sequence joins TRBV11-3 and TRBJ1-6; a possible D gene is TRBD1 (5 bases). Germline CDR1 is SGHNT and CDR2 is YENEEA. There are 15 residues in the CDR3. V lost 5 bases, J lost 9 bases, and 17 bases lay in between. CDR3 DNA: TGTGCCAGCAGCAGCAGGGTGCCTTCGGGTTCACCCCTCCACTTT. It codes for CASSSRVPSGSPLHF.

The chain joins TRBV12-5 to TRBJ2-2, with 10 bases matching TRBD2. The V segment lost 4 bases and the J segment 4 bases; nucleotides outside the gene matches: 6. Germline CDR1 and CDR2: LGHNT and FRNRAP. The CDR3 has 16 residues. This chain's CDR3 is CASGSPAGGATGELFF. The CDR3 DNA follows: TGTGCTAGTGGTTCACCAGCGGGAGGGGCCACCGGGGAGCTGTTTTTT.

This clone was seen a handful of times. This rearrangement joins TRBV5-1 to TRBJ1-4, with TRBD1 matching 10 bases. The CDR3 loop spans 15 amino acids. V lost 3 bases, J lost 8 bases, and 7 bases stayed unmatched. Germline CDR1 reads SGHRS; CDR2 reads YFSETQ. CDR3 sequence (DNA): TGCGCCAGCAGCTCCTCCGGGACAGGGGAAGAAAAACTGTTTTTT. It translates to CASSSSGTGEEKLFF.